These 14 T cell receptor beta chains share one sample of origin, sequenced in a study of cytomegalovirus exposure and HLA in healthy donors. Primers included in the PCR were 60 Vbeta and 13 Jbeta primers. The method was immunoSEQ multiplex PCR; TCRdb's version includes in-frame clones alone and lacks a portion of them. Here the sample spans 150,000 to 200,000 clones, roughly 77% being singletons. The sample taken for sequencing was PBMCs. These receptors were obtained from a woman in her forties or fifties in good health and CMV-seronegative.

This sequence joins TRBV14 and TRBJ1-4; 10 nucleotides line up with TRBD1. This CDR3 has 18 amino acids. CDR1 is SGHDN, CDR2 FVKESK, per germline. V lost 5 bases and J lost 0; bases outside the gene matches: 9. The CDR3 nucleotides are TGTGCCAGCAGCGAGAGACAGGGGGCTGTTGCAACTAATGAAAAACTGTTTTTT. Its protein is CASSERQGAVATNEKLFF. The full variable domain, in which reference TRBV14 and TRBJ1-4 provide the parts outside the CDR3, is EAGVTQFPSHSVIEKGQTVTLRCDPISGHDNLYWYRRVMGKEIKFLLHFVKESKQDESGMPNNRFLAERTGGTYSTLKVQPAELEDSGVYFCASSERQGAVATNEKLFFGSGTQLSVL.

Turning to this clone: One end of the junction varies from germline; a read error may be responsible. The CDR3 bases are TGCGCCAGCGGCCAAGAAGTGGGCCGTCCTCTTGGCTATGGCTACACCTTC. As protein: CASGQEVGRPLGYGYTF. The rearrangement links TRBV4-3 to TRBJ1-2; unclear D gene. In germline, CDR1 is LGHNA, CDR2 YSLEER. The CDR3 has 17 residues.

The chain recombines TRBV6-1 with TRBJ1-2; 9 bases line up with TRBD1. Germline CDR1 and CDR2: MNHNS and SASEGT. The V gene end was trimmed by 6 bases and the J gene end by 4 bases; junction bases not matched to a gene: 6. This CDR3 has 14 residues. CDR3 residues: CASSVGTGPYGYTF. The CDR3 bases are TGTGCCAGCAGCGTAGGGACAGGGCCCTATGGCTACACCTTC.

This sequence joins TRBV28 and TRBJ1-4; 9 bases agree with TRBD1. J lost 5 bases, V lost 5 bases, and 6 bases had no gene match. The V gene's germline CDR1 is MDHEN and CDR2 SYDVKM. CDR3 length: 15 residues. CDR3 coding DNA: TGTGCCAGCAGTCAACCCGGGACAGGGAATGAAAAACTGTTTTTT. It is translated as CASSQPGTGNEKLFF.

The genes are TRBV9 and TRBJ2-6, with 7 bases fitting TRBD1. CDR3 size: 18 residues. Germline lookup yields CDR1 SGDLS and CDR2 YYNGEE. V was clipped by 0 bases and J by 0 bases; unmatched bases: 6. The CDR3, as DNA: TGTGCCAGCAGCGTAGCCGGACAGGTTAGCTCTGGGGCCAACGTCCTGACTTTC. Residues: CASSVAGQVSSGANVLTF.

This clone was detected once. V gene TRBV9 combines with J gene TRBJ1-4; TRBD1 agrees at 10 bases. Judging by the DNA end, TRBJ2-2 fits better; the J call may be wrong. This CDR3 has 14 amino acids. CDR1 and CDR2 from the germline V gene are SGDLS and YYNGEE. The CDR3 spells CASSVGDRGLELFF. In nucleotides, the CDR3 is TGTGCCAGCAGCGTAGGTGACAGGGGGCTGGAGCTGTTTTTT.

The chain couples TRBV7-9 to TRBJ1-6; TRBD1 might be the D (5 bases). The germline gives CDR1 SEHNR, CDR2 FQNEAQ (reference sequence). Between the trimmed V and J ends, which lost 3 bases and 9 bases, there was a span of 9 bases. The CDR3 is 13 amino acids. CDR3 sequence reads: CASSFKDISPLHF. CDR3 nucleotides: TGTGCCAGCAGCTTCAAGGACATTTCACCCCTCCACTTT.

V gene TRBV7-6 combines with J gene TRBJ2-5; a possible D gene is TRBD2 (5 bases). With the DNA end fitting TRBJ2-7 better, the J assignment may be wrong. The CDR3 has 15 amino acids. Germline-derived CDR1 and CDR2 are SGHVS and FNYEAQ. DNA of the CDR3: TGTGCCAGCAGTCGAAGCCCCGGGAACTCCTACGAGCAGTACTTC. Translated, it gives CASSRSPGNSYEQYF.

This rearrangement joins TRBV7-9 to TRBJ2-5, with 7 nucleotides matching TRBD1. With the DNA end fitting TRBJ2-7 better, the J assignment may be wrong. This CDR3 has 16 residues. Germline assignment: CDR1 SEHNR and CDR2 FQNEAQ (reference sequence). The CDR3 DNA reads TGTGCCAGCAGCAAGGATCCGGGACAGCTCTCCTACGAGCAGTACTTC. This codes for CASSKDPGQLSYEQYF.

The chain is built from TRBV2 and TRBJ1-1; 9 nucleotides align to TRBD1. With 7 bases clipped from V and 10 bases from J, the junction kept 4 bases outside the gene matches. The V gene's germline CDR1 is SNHLY and CDR2 FYNNEI. The CDR3 has 11 amino acids. The CDR3 is CASKGDRVAFF. The CDR3 DNA reads as TGTGCCAGCAAAGGGGACAGGGTAGCTTTCTTT.

This clone was observed a handful of times. The rearrangement joins TRBV7-6 to TRBJ2-1; TRBD2 might be the D (6 bases). The V end was cut by 1 base, the J end by 0 bases, with 13 bases between. Germline V gives CDR1 SGHVS, CDR2 FNYEAQ. The length of the CDR3 is 17 residues. The CDR3 DNA reads as TGTGCCAGCAGCTTAGTGGTGTGGGGAGGCTCCTACAATGAGCAGTTCTTC. It encodes CASSLVVWGGSYNEQFF.

V and J are TRBV27 and TRBJ2-6, with D possibly TRBD1 on 6 matching bases. The length of the CDR3 is 15 residues. From germline, CDR1 is MNHEY and CDR2 SMNVEV (reference sequence). V was trimmed by 5 bases and J by 4 bases, leaving 12 bases between them. The CDR3 DNA follows: TGTGCCAGCAGTGCCCAGGGGATAGGGGCCAACGTCCTGACTTTC. Amino acid sequence: CASSAQGIGANVLTF.

This clone was seen more than once but under ten times. The chain is built from TRBV2 and TRBJ1-1, with D uncertain. The CDR3 loop spans 12 amino acids. V lost 4 bases and J 11 bases, leaving 14 bases between the germline ends. Germline CDR1 SNHLY, CDR2 FYNNEI. CDR3 in DNA: TGTGCCAGCAGTGCGAGTCAGGCCATCGCTTTCTTT. Translation gives CASSASQAIAFF.

This clone was recorded only once. This chain uses TRBV2 with TRBJ1-2; TRBD1 agrees at 9 bases. V trimming: 6 bases; J trimming: 2 bases; junction bases outside the gene matches: 4. Germline V gene data show CDR1 as SNHLY and CDR2 as FYNNEI. The length of the CDR3 is 14 residues. The CDR3 DNA follows: TGTGCCAGCAGACGTGGACAGGGGAACTATGGCTACACCTTC. Amino acid sequence: CASRRGQGNYGYTF.